This record concerns one TCR beta chain sequence. The antigen remains undetermined. Unique molecular identifiers were present on the cDNA, and a universal primer site came from template switching. Using its own MiXCR run on the 5' RACE reads, TCRdb lists one record per CDR3 protein. Of about 1.7 million distinct CDR3 sequences in the sample, around 33% were seen once. The record originates from a study of identical twins. Overall study findings and caveats: Cross-sectional statistical analysis, not tracking of the same donors, underpinned the conclusions.

Looked up from germline, CDR1 is MNHNY and CDR2 is SVGAGI (reference sequence). The CDR3 contains 16 residues. V lost 5 bases and J lost 2, with 18 bases in between. All donors comprised healthy Caucasians. The chain joins TRBV6-6 to TRBJ1-2; D not resolved. The sequenced sample was cord blood. The TCR was taken from a newborn girl in good health. The CDR3, as DNA: TGTGCCAGCAGTGATGCAGGTTCCCCAGTGAACTATGGCTACACCTTC. As protein: CASSDAGSPVNYGYTF.